The clone carrying this TCR beta chain turned up a few times. The antigen is not known. This sample's treatment: oral pan-JAK inhibitor, 5-10 mg twice daily. In each case, RNA was isolated and then reverse transcribed into cDNA as the sequencing template. Libraries were prepared by immunoSEQ multiplex PCR; TCRdb keeps only in-frame clonotypes and omits some of them. The table has about 220,000 clones, roughly 56% seen once. The data derive from a study of CD8+ T cells in alopecia areata. Study overall: Using the percentage of affected scalp area, treated patients' severity was scored. The study's findings and limits: Across lesional scalp, and particularly alopecia totalis/universalis, clonality surpassed that of normal scalp.

The CDR3 has 14 residues. Germline loops: CDR1 SGHTA, CDR2 FQGNSA. V shed 4 bases and J 3 bases; nucleotides not matched to a gene: 6. J is TRBJ2-7 and V is TRBV7-2, with 7 bases matching TRBD1. The sequences come from CD4+ T cells sorted from blood, collected at week 4, from a patient treated with tofacitinib. The receptor's source is a human donor with alopecia areata. The CDR3 protein is CASSYLRDSYEQYF. The CDR3 nucleotides read TGTGCCAGCAGCTATCTCCGGGACAGCTACGAGCAGTACTTC.